A single sample gave rise to the 20 T cell receptor beta chains below, sequenced in a study of PD-1 blockade in classical Hodgkin lymphoma. Brentuximab vedotin exposure varied, and every patient relapsed after autologous stem cell transplantation. The table came from immunoSEQ multiplex PCR; TCRdb's copy has only in-frame clones and leaves some out. In the table there are around 42,000 clones, 71% of which are singletons. Here the sequenced sample was peripheral blood mononuclear cells (PBMCs), taken at baseline. These receptors originate from a human donor with classical Hodgkin lymphoma.

The V call is TRBV30, the J call TRBJ2-3; D may match TRBD1 or TRBD2 (5 bases each). The germline CDR1 and CDR2 sequences are GTSNPN and SVGIG (reference sequence). The V end was cut by 2 bases, the J end by 4 bases, with 13 bases between. The CDR3 length is 14 residues. This chain's CDR3 is CAWSWGGRADTQYF. The CDR3 bases are TGTGCCTGGAGTTGGGGCGGGCGGGCAGATACGCAGTATTTT.

The rearrangement uses TRBV2 and TRBJ2-7, with D possibly matching TRBD1 (5 bases). The CDR3 loop spans 14 amino acids. CDR1 is SNHLY and CDR2 is FYNNEI in the germline V gene. The V and J ends lost 3 bases and 3 bases respectively, with 12 bases between them. The CDR3 loop is CASSDLVGVYEQYF. CDR3 nucleotide sequence: TGTGCCAGCAGTGACTTGGTAGGGGTCTACGAGCAGTACTTC.

The chain combines TRBV7-6 with TRBJ2-3, with D perhaps assigned TRBD1 or TRBD2 (5 bases each). The V gene's germline CDR1 is SGHVS and CDR2 FNYEAQ. This CDR3 contains 18 residues. V dropped 1 base and J dropped 1 base, with 18 bases sitting between them. The CDR3 is CASSLGFGGGTGTDTQYF. The CDR3 DNA sequence: TGTGCCAGCAGCTTAGGGTTTGGTGGGGGAACCGGCACAGATACGCAGTATTTT.

CDR3 nucleotides: TGTGCCAGCCACCTCACCGGGACAGCGAACACTGAAGCTTTCTTT. This translates into CASHLTGTANTEAFF. The chain joins TRBV19 to TRBJ1-1, with 7 bases matching TRBD1. The CDR3 loop spans 15 amino acids. J lost 1 base, V lost 9 bases, and 11 bases had no gene match. Germline CDR1 and CDR2: LNHDA and SQIVND (reference sequence).

V gene TRBV6-1 combines with J gene TRBJ1-2; perhaps TRBD1 as D (5 bases). The CDR3 runs to 13 residues. CDR1 and CDR2 (germline): MNHNS, SASEGT. V lost 10 bases and J lost 5, with 17 bases in between. CDR3 amino acids: CAIQTAGGYGYTF. The CDR3 DNA is TGTGCCATCCAAACTGCCGGGGGTTATGGCTACACCTTC.

This rearrangement joins TRBV11-3 to TRBJ2-1; 9 bases are shared with TRBD1. The trim removed 3 bases at V and 4 bases at J, leaving 4 bases unmatched. Germline V gene sequence: CDR1 SGHNT, CDR2 YENEEA. CDR3 length: 15 residues. CDR3 coding DNA: TGTGCCAGCAGCTTGGCGGACAGGGGATACAATGAGCAGTTCTTC. Translating it yields CASSLADRGYNEQFF.

The chain couples TRBV5-1 to TRBJ2-5; D is ambiguous. CDR1 is SGHRS and CDR2 is YFSETQ in the germline V gene. The germline V and J ends were trimmed by 0 bases and 2 bases, with 5 bases remaining between them. This CDR3 comprises 13 residues. In DNA, the CDR3 is TGCGCCAGCAGCTTGGGGGGACAAGAGACCCAGTACTTC. As protein: CASSLGGQETQYF.

This clone appeared a single time. This chain uses TRBV21-1 with TRBJ2-1. TRBV21-1 is a recognized pseudogene. This CDR3 region has 16 residues. For the CDR3, the DNA is TGTGCCAGCAGCAAACCAATCAAGGTCCCGCACAATGAGCAGTTCTTC. This translates into CASSKPIKVPHNEQFF.

This clone was counted between two and nine times. The gene calls are TRBV25-1 and TRBJ1-1; TRBD1 is a possible D gene (5 bases). The germline V gene has CDR1 MGHDK and CDR2 SYGVNS. Trimming shortened V by 4 bases and J by 1 base, and 13 bases separated the two germline ends. This CDR3 comprises 15 residues. CDR3 bases: TGTGCCAGCAGTGGCAGCAGGGCCCCGAACACTGAAGCTTTCTTT. Its translation: CASSGSRAPNTEAFF.

V and J are TRBV7-2 and TRBJ2-6; D is unclear. Germline assignment: CDR1 SGHTA and CDR2 FQGNSA. CDR3 length: 16 amino acids. The ends were cut back, 0 bases at V and 1 base at J, with 7 bases in the middle. The CDR3 region is CASSLAQASGANVLTF. Here the CDR3 DNA reads TGTGCCAGCAGCTTAGCGCAAGCATCTGGGGCCAACGTCCTGACTTTC.

This clone showed up just once. The rearrangement uses TRBV10-1 and TRBJ1-5, with unresolved D. V gave up 8 bases and J gave up 0 bases, with 17 bases separating them. Germline V gives CDR1 WNHNN, CDR2 SYGVQD (reference sequence). This CDR3 is built from 16 residues. The CDR3 sequence is CASLTWVQDSNQPQHF. CDR3 DNA sequence: TGCGCCAGCCTAACCTGGGTACAAGATAGCAATCAGCCCCAGCATTTT.

The V call is TRBV19, the J call TRBJ1-5; 10 bases map to TRBD1. Germline CDR1 LNHDA, CDR2 SQIVND (reference sequence). The ends lost 5 bases at V and 9 bases at J; junction bases unmatched: 7. There are 14 residues in the CDR3. In DNA, the CDR3 is TGTGCCAGTAGTGCCGGACAGGGGGGAGGGCCCCAGCATTTT. Amino acids: CASSAGQGGGPQHF. Full variable domain (outside the CDR3, taken from reference TRBV19 and TRBJ1-5): DGGITQSPKYLFRKEGQNVTLSCEQNLNHDAMYWYRQDPGQGLRLIYYSQIVNDFQKGDIAEGYSVSREKKESFPLTVTSAQKNPTAFYLCASSAGQGGGPQHFGDGTRLSIL.

This chain uses TRBV2 with TRBJ1-1, with no clear D. V lost 6 bases to trimming and J lost 6 bases, with 23 bases between them. This CDR3 has 16 amino acids. Per the germline V gene, CDR1 is SNHLY and CDR2 is FYNNEI. The CDR3 coding sequence is TGTGCCAGCAGACTAGCGACAAGTGCTGCGTTCGCTGAAGCTTTCTTT. Translating it yields CASRLATSAAFAEAFF.

The CDR3 region is CASSLQGPSPYNEQFF. Written as DNA, the CDR3 is TGTGCCAGCAGTTTACAGGGGCCTAGTCCCTACAATGAGCAGTTCTTC. The chain joins TRBV28 to TRBJ2-1; D may be TRBD1 (6 bases). V was pared by 2 bases and J by 2 bases, with 13 bases between. The CDR3 has 16 residues. The germline V gene has CDR1 MDHEN and CDR2 SYDVKM.

About this clone itself: Germline is not matched at one junction end, which may reflect a read error. The chain employs TRBV7-7 and TRBJ2-2; 7 bases fit TRBD1. The CDR3 consists of 15 residues. In germline, CDR1 is SSHAT, CDR2 FNYEAQ (reference sequence). The CDR3 reads CASSSDRANTGELFF. In DNA, the CDR3 is TGTGCTAGCAGTTCAGACAGGGCGAACACCGGGGAGCTGTTTTTT. The complete variable domain, with remaining parts taken from reference TRBV7-7 and TRBJ2-2, reads GAGVSQSPRYKVTKRGQDVTLRCDPISSHATLYWYQQALGQGPEFLTYFNYEAQPDKSGLPSDRFSAERPEGSISTLTIQRTEQRDSAMYRCASSSDRANTGELFFGEGSRLTVL.

This clone showed up just a few times. The gene calls are TRBV19 and TRBJ2-3; D might be TRBD1 (6 bases). With 3 bases removed from V and 0 bases from J, the gap between germline ends came to 13 bases. The CDR3 covers 16 residues. CDR1 is LNHDA, CDR2 SQIVND, per germline (reference sequence). The CDR3, as DNA: TGTGCCAGTAGTATTCTGTGGCAGGGGAGCACAGATACGCAGTATTTT. This translates into CASSILWQGSTDTQYF.

This clone came up a few times. The CDR3: CAIKDREEQPQHF. The CDR3 bases are TGTGCCATCAAGGACAGGGAGGAACAGCCCCAGCATTTT. The chain employs TRBV10-3 and TRBJ1-5, with 8 bases that match TRBD1. V lost 7 bases to trimming and J lost 7 bases; unmatched junction nucleotides: 6. Germline CDR1 reads ENHRY; CDR2 reads SYGVKD. CDR3 length: 13 amino acids.

The V and J genes are TRBV29-1 and TRBJ2-7, with TRBD2 identical over 8 bases. V trimming: 6 bases; J trimming: 7 bases; junction bases outside the gene matches: 20. The CDR3 extends over 16 amino acids. Germline V gene sequence: CDR1 SQVTM, CDR2 ANQGSEA. CDR3 loop: CSVAGNGGLVAGEQYF. For the CDR3, the DNA is TGCAGCGTCGCAGGAAACGGGGGACTAGTGGCTGGGGAGCAGTACTTC.

This clone occurred a few times. The chain couples TRBV7-8 to TRBJ2-7; 13 nucleotides line up with TRBD2. Germline CDR1 is SGHVS and CDR2 is FQNEAQ. The CDR3 extends over 17 amino acids. The V and J ends lost 1 base and 4 bases, in that order; junction bases with no gene match: 7. Here the CDR3 reads CASSLGTSGRAGYEQYF. The CDR3 DNA follows: TGTGCCAGCAGCTTAGGAACTAGCGGGAGGGCCGGGTACGAGCAGTACTTC.

The chain recombines TRBV9 with TRBJ1-6, with TRBD1 matching over 8 bases. Trimming took 4 bases from V and 9 from J; bases not matched to a gene: 6. Germline assignment: CDR1 SGDLS and CDR2 YYNGEE. The CDR3 is 14 amino acids. CDR3 sequence reads: CASSPGQGGSPLHF. In DNA, the CDR3 is TGTGCCAGCAGCCCCGGACAGGGCGGTTCACCCCTCCACTTT. Filled out from reference TRBV9 and TRBJ1-6, the complete variable domain reads DSGVTQTPKHLITATGQRVTLRCSPRSGDLSVYWYQQSLDQGLQFLIQYYNGEERAKGNILERFSAQQFPDLHSELNLSSLELGDSALYFCASSPGQGGSPLHFGNGTRLTVT.